This passage covers 29 T cell receptor beta chains from one sample sequenced in a study of T cells after yellow fever vaccination. TCRdb itself ran the 5' RACE reads through MiXCR, one entry per CDR3 protein. The sample records about 220,000 distinct CDR3 sequences, roughly 3% being singletons. Source: CD4+ T cells sorted from PBMCs, taken 10 days after the yellow fever booster vaccination. All receptors come from a man aged 18 to 35 who received the YFV17D yellow fever vaccine.

This clonotype was counted a few times. The chain joins TRBV28 to TRBJ1-1, with TRBD1 matching over 7 bases. The CDR3 is 13 residues long. Germline values: CDR1 MDHEN, CDR2 SYDVKM. After removal of 7 bases from V and 4 bases from J, the junction contained 6 bases not matched to a gene. The CDR3 bases are TGTGCCAGCAATTTCAGGGGGGGCACTGAAGCTTTCTTT. It yields the protein CASNFRGGTEAFF.

This clonotype was recorded many times. The chain has TRBV7-2 and TRBJ1-1; D unresolved. The germline V gene encodes CDR1 SGHTA and CDR2 FQGNSA. CDR3 length: 13 residues. V dropped 1 base and J dropped 8 bases, with 11 bases sitting between them. Written as DNA, the CDR3 is TGTGCCAGCAGCTTAGAAGTCTCCCGGGAAGCTTTCTTT. Its translation is CASSLEVSREAFF.

This clonotype was picked up many times. The chain joins TRBV10-3 to TRBJ2-3, with TRBD2 matching 13 bases. The CDR3 runs to 15 residues. V lost 6 bases, J lost 2 bases, and 2 bases stayed unmatched. Germline CDR1 and CDR2: ENHRY and SYGVKD. As DNA, the CDR3 is TGTGCCATCAGCGGACTAGCGGGGGCCACAGATACGCAGTATTTT. Translation gives CAISGLAGATDTQYF.

This clonotype was counted many times. The chain uses TRBV12-3 or TRBV12-4 and TRBJ2-7, with a weak D call TRBD2 (7 bases). The CDR3 is made up of 13 amino acids. V shed 5 bases and J shed 3 bases, with 11 bases lying between them. The CDR3 region is CASSAGAYYEQYF. DNA of the CDR3: TGTGCCAGCAGTGCGGGGGCATACTACGAGCAGTACTTC.

The gene calls are TRBV19 and TRBJ1-4; D is unclear. Germline values: CDR1 LNHDA, CDR2 SQIVND (reference sequence). The V gene lost 6 bases and the J gene lost 8 bases, with 16 bases spanning the gap. The CDR3 loop spans 14 amino acids. CDR3 loop: CASSTPGMEEKLFF. CDR3 DNA: TGTGCCAGTAGCACACCGGGTATGGAGGAAAAACTGTTTTTT.

There are many counts of this clonotype. The CDR3 loop is CSASQPGGLLPQYF. The CDR3 nucleotides read TGCAGTGCATCCCAGCCGGGGGGGCTTCTTCCGCAGTATTTT. V is TRBV20-1 and J is TRBJ2-3, with TRBD2 matching 8 bases. The V gene's germline CDR1 is DFQATT and CDR2 SNEGSKA (reference sequence). J lost 10 bases, V lost 6 bases, and 15 bases had no gene match. There are 14 residues in the CDR3.

J is TRBJ1-2 and V is TRBV7-2, with 9 bases aligning to TRBD1. Germline V gene data show CDR1 as SGHTA and CDR2 as FQGNSA. V shed 5 bases, J shed 0 bases, and the junction held 4 bases outside the gene matches. The CDR3 totals 15 residues. The chain's CDR3 is CASSPRQGANYGYTF. The CDR3 bases are TGTGCCAGCAGCCCAAGACAGGGGGCTAACTATGGCTACACCTTC. Full variable domain (remainder filled in from reference TRBV7-2 and TRBJ1-2): GAGVSQSPSNKVTEKGKDVELRCDPISGHTALYWYRQSLGQGLEFLIYFQGNSAPDKSGLPSDRFSAERTGGSVSTLTIQRTQQEDSAVYLCASSPRQGANYGYTFGSGTRLTVV.

This clonotype was picked up a small number of times. The chain joins TRBV5-8 to TRBJ2-7; D gene unclear. CDR1 is SGHTS and CDR2 is YDEGEE in the germline V gene. V shed 4 bases and J shed 1 base, with 9 bases lying between them. The CDR3 is 13 amino acids. The CDR3 spells CASSKDGSYEQYV. Written as DNA, the CDR3 is TGTGCCAGCAGCAAGGACGGGTCCTACGAGCAGTACGTC.

This clonotype was counted only a few times. The chain couples TRBV20-1 to TRBJ2-4, with 12 bases matching TRBD2. CDR3 length equals 15 residues. Germline V gene sequence: CDR1 DFQATT, CDR2 SNEGSKA (reference sequence). The trim removed 0 bases at V and 9 bases at J, leaving 6 bases unmatched. CDR3 coding DNA: TGCAGTGCTAGAGAGAGGACTAGCGGGGTGGGCATTCAGTACTTC. Amino acids: CSARERTSGVGIQYF.

Worth noting for this clonotype: A much larger clone sits a single nucleotide away, making a read error possible. This CDR3 fails to terminate in the conserved phenylalanine or tryptophan, so it likely reflects a read error. The genes are TRBV7-9 and TRBJ2-5; 9 nucleotides match TRBD2. Germline V gene data show CDR1 as SEHNR and CDR2 as FQNEAQ (reference sequence). CDR3 length: 13 amino acids. The J segment lost 5 bases and the V segment lost 8 bases, leaving 6 bases of the junction unmatched. The CDR3 DNA follows: TGTGCCAGCGGGAGCGGGGGGATGGAGACCCAGTACCTC. Translation gives CASGSGGMETQYL.

There are a few counts of this clonotype. J is TRBJ2-1 and V is TRBV29-1; possibly TRBD2 for D (5 bases). The CDR3 has 13 residues. Germline assignment: CDR1 SQVTM and CDR2 ANQGSEA. V shed 3 bases and J shed 7 bases, with 13 bases lying between them. The CDR3 reads CSVENGLQNEQFF. CDR3 DNA: TGCAGCGTTGAGAATGGACTCCAAAATGAGCAGTTCTTC.

This clonotype has a count of ten or more. This rearrangement joins TRBV4-3 to TRBJ1-5; D is undetermined. The germline V gene encodes CDR1 LGHNA and CDR2 YSLEER. V was cut by 0 bases and J by 5 bases, with 8 bases left in between. The length of the CDR3 is 14 residues. In nucleotides, the CDR3 is TGCGCCAGCAGCCAAGACGGGCGGGATCAGCCCCAGCATTTT. Translation: CASSQDGRDQPQHF.

The table lists this clonotype with many counts. V gene TRBV6-1 combines with J gene TRBJ2-5; possibly TRBD1 for D (6 bases). CDR1 is MNHNS and CDR2 is SASEGT in the germline V gene. The V end lost 1 base, the J end lost 4 bases, and 10 bases lay between the germline ends. CDR3 length: 14 amino acids. The CDR3 region is CASSEDRVSETQYF. As DNA, the CDR3 is TGTGCCAGCAGTGAAGACAGGGTCTCAGAGACCCAGTACTTC.

This clonotype was detected a few times. The chain carries TRBV7-3 and TRBJ1-2; D is uncertain. The CDR3 contains 13 residues. Trimming stripped 1 base from V and 1 base from J, with 4 bases between. Germline V gene data show CDR1 as SGHTA and CDR2 as FQGTGA. The chain's CDR3 is CASSLRNNYGYTF. The CDR3 nucleotides are TGTGCCAGCAGCTTAAGAAATAACTATGGCTACACCTTC.

This clonotype was detected many times. This sequence joins TRBV4-1 and TRBJ1-1, with D tentatively TRBD1 (5 bases). This CDR3 is built from 15 residues. Per the germline V gene, CDR1 is MGHRA and CDR2 is YSYEKL. The V end was cut by 4 bases, the J end by 9 bases, with 21 bases between. The CDR3 DNA is TGCGCCAGCAGCCTTGACGAGGGGCATAGGGGACAAGCTTTCTTT. It specifies CASSLDEGHRGQAFF.

This clonotype has a handful of counts. The chain is built from TRBV20-1 and TRBJ2-5, with 10 bases fitting TRBD2. J lost 5 bases, V lost 0 bases, and 12 bases had no gene match. CDR3 length: 17 amino acids. The germline gives CDR1 DFQATT, CDR2 SNEGSKA (reference sequence). This chain's CDR3 is CSARDRLAGVSRETQYF. The CDR3, as DNA: TGCAGTGCTAGAGATAGGCTAGCGGGGGTTTCCCGGGAGACCCAGTACTTC.

This clonotype was counted a few times. V usage is TRBV2 and J usage is TRBJ2-1; 9 bases fit TRBD2. There are 15 residues in the CDR3. The germline gives CDR1 SNHLY, CDR2 FYNNEI. J lost 3 bases, V lost 7 bases, and 7 bases had no gene match. CDR3 in DNA: TGTGCCAGCACCGAAACTAGCGGGTACTACAATGAGCAGTTCTTC. Translation gives CASTETSGYYNEQFF.

In this sample, this clonotype turned up many times. The CDR3 region is CASSLVLAADTQYF. As DNA, the CDR3 is TGTGCCAGCAGCTTAGTCCTAGCAGCAGATACGCAGTATTTT. The chain is built from TRBV7-2 and TRBJ2-3, with TRBD2 as a possible D gene (5 bases). Germline V gene sequence: CDR1 SGHTA, CDR2 FQGNSA. V dropped 1 base and J dropped 4 bases, with 9 bases sitting between them. The CDR3 consists of 14 residues. The full variable domain, in which reference TRBV7-2 and TRBJ2-3 provide the parts outside the CDR3, is GAGVSQSPSNKVTEKGKDVELRCDPISGHTALYWYRQSLGQGLEFLIYFQGNSAPDKSGLPSDRFSAERTGGSVSTLTIQRTQQEDSAVYLCASSLVLAADTQYFGPGTRLTVL.

This clonotype turned up a few times. The chain uses TRBV5-1 and TRBJ1-1; weak D call: TRBD1 (6 bases). The CDR3 is 14 residues long. The V and J ends lost 6 bases and 5 bases respectively, with 17 bases between them. Germline values: CDR1 SGHRS, CDR2 YFSETQ. The CDR3, as DNA: TGCGCCAGCACCTGGGGGGGGCAAGAGACTGAAGCTTTCTTT. Translating gives CASTWGGQETEAFF. Combining the CDR3 with reference TRBV5-1 and TRBJ1-1 gives the whole variable domain KAGVTQTPRYLIKTRGQQVTLSCSPISGHRSVSWYQQTPGQGLQFLFEYFSETQRNKGNFPGRFSGRQFSNSRSEMNVSTLELGDSALYLCASTWGGQETEAFFGQGTRLTVV.

In this sample, this clonotype turned up a few times. This sequence joins TRBV18 and TRBJ2-1; TRBD1 might be the D (5 bases). The CDR3 extends over 15 amino acids. Deletions cut 2 bases from V and 8 bases from J, with 16 bases between. Per germline, CDR1 KGHSH and CDR2 LQKENI. Written as DNA, the CDR3 is TGTGCCAGCTCACCAAGGGGTCTACAGGAACATGAGCAGTTCTTC. Amino acids: CASSPRGLQEHEQFF.

The gene calls are TRBV4-2 and TRBJ2-5; 7 bases fit TRBD1. Germline loops: CDR1 LGHNA, CDR2 YNFKEQ. This CDR3 is 16 amino acids long. Trimming cost V 3 bases and J 2 bases; bases outside gene matches: 9. CDR3 sequence: CASSHADRERQETQYF. CDR3 nucleotides: TGTGCCAGCAGCCATGCAGACAGGGAACGTCAAGAGACCCAGTACTTC.

This clonotype was seen many times. The chain recombines TRBV9 with TRBJ1-1; D is undetermined. The CDR3 runs to 14 residues. Germline CDR1 is SGDLS and CDR2 is YYNGEE. V was clipped by 0 bases and J by 3 bases, with 9 bases between them. CDR3 nucleotide sequence: TGTGCCAGCAGCGTAGGCGAAGGGTACACTGAAGCTTTCTTT. Its protein product is CASSVGEGYTEAFF.

This clonotype has a count of ten or more. Compared with germline, one end of the junction differs, possibly owing to a read error. This rearrangement joins TRBV5-1 to TRBJ1-2; 9 positions match TRBD1. The V gene's germline CDR1 is SGHRS and CDR2 YFSETQ. This CDR3 has 13 residues. The CDR3 nucleotides are TGCGCCAGCAGGCCTGGAAACAGGGGGCCCTTCCACTTC. This sequence encodes CASRPGNRGPFHF.

This clonotype was seen ten or more times. The chain recombines TRBV6-2 or TRBV6-3 with TRBJ2-3, with D tentatively TRBD1 (6 bases). CDR1 is MNHEY, CDR2 SVGEGT, per germline. CDR3 length equals 15 residues. V gave up 3 bases and J gave up 1 base, with 11 bases separating them. The CDR3 region is CASSYVRGGTDTQYF. CDR3 nucleotide sequence: TGTGCCAGCAGTTATGTCAGGGGAGGCACAGATACGCAGTATTTT.

As concerns this clonotype: A junction boundary mismatches the germline segment, possibly from a read error. This chain joins TRBV6-2 or TRBV6-3 and TRBJ2-5, with TRBD1 identical over 12 bases. The CDR3 has 16 residues. Germline V gene data show CDR1 as MNHEY and CDR2 as SVGEGT. DNA of the CDR3: TGTGCCACCAGTGGTTGGGGACAGGGGGCTTGGGAGACCCAGTACTTC. Its translation: CATSGWGQGAWETQYF.

The chain is built from TRBV29-1 and TRBJ1-2; the D is unclear. The germline V gene encodes CDR1 SQVTM and CDR2 ANQGSEA. Trimming took off 4 bases at V and 4 bases at J, with 10 bases between the two ends. The CDR3 spans 12 residues. The CDR3 coding sequence is TGCAGCGTTGGGGCAGGCCCCTATGGCTACACCTTC. Amino acid sequence: CSVGAGPYGYTF.

This clonotype was seen more than once but under ten times. V is TRBV20-1 and J is TRBJ1-5; 7 bases agree with TRBD1. Germline CDR1 and CDR2: DFQATT and SNEGSKA (reference sequence). V trimming: 5 bases; J trimming: 5 bases; junction bases outside the gene matches: 12. This CDR3 has 15 residues. CDR3 protein: CSAGTLQGRDQPQHF. The DNA for the CDR3 is TGCAGTGCTGGAACCTTACAGGGGCGGGATCAGCCCCAGCATTTT.

This clonotype was picked up many times. The CDR3, as DNA: TGTGCCGGAGCGGGGTCTAGCACAGATACGCAGTATTTT. Translated: CAGAGSSTDTQYF. The chain has TRBV12-3 or TRBV12-4 and TRBJ2-3; 7 positions agree with TRBD2. V was pared by 11 bases and J by 0 bases, with 5 bases of the junction left unmatched. The CDR3 spans 13 residues.

V gene TRBV5-1 combines with J gene TRBJ1-2; 7 bases align to TRBD1. The V segment lost 4 bases and the J segment 7 bases; nucleotides outside the gene matches: 7. This CDR3 is 13 amino acids long. CDR1 SGHRS and CDR2 YFSETQ come from the germline V gene. The CDR3 DNA sequence: TGCGCCAGCAGCCAAGACAGGGAGGTTGGCTACACCTTC. Its protein is CASSQDREVGYTF.